These 31 T cell receptor beta chains were all obtained from the same sample, sequenced in a study of glioma-infiltrating T cells after dendritic cell vaccination. Noted time point: after dendritic cell vaccination, including at tumor progression/relapse. Measured with immunoSEQ multiplex PCR; TCRdb has only the in-frame clones, and not every one. The sample consists of tens of thousands of clones, around 83% of them appearing once. This specimen consisted of blood, obtained after dendritic cell vaccination. The receptor set was obtained from a human donor with glioblastoma.

The chain is built from TRBV10-2 and TRBJ2-2; 13 nucleotides match TRBD2. CDR1 is WSHSY, CDR2 SAAADI, per germline. This CDR3 is 14 amino acids long. V was pared by 7 bases and J by 6 bases, with 2 bases of the junction left unmatched. CDR3 nucleotides: TGCGCCAGCAAAACTAGCGGGGGGGCCGGGGAGCTGTTTTTT. This sequence encodes CASKTSGGAGELFF.

The genes are TRBV6-1 and TRBJ2-5; TRBD2 matches 7 bases. The CDR3 loop spans 14 amino acids. Losses at the gene ends were 5 bases for V and 4 bases for J; bases not matched to a gene: 7. Looked up from germline, CDR1 is MNHNS and CDR2 is SASEGT. In nucleotides, the CDR3 is TGTGCCAGCAGTTATCGGACTAGTGGAGAGACCCAGTACTTC. It is translated as CASSYRTSGETQYF.

A word on this clone: The same CDR3 also results from other DNA sequences found in this sample. V usage is TRBV5-1 and J usage is TRBJ2-1; 11 nucleotides agree with TRBD2. J gave up 7 bases and V 5 bases, and 8 bases lay outside the gene matches. The germline V gene has CDR1 SGHRS and CDR2 YFSETQ. The CDR3 spans 15 residues. The CDR3 here is CASSFSGGALNEQFF. The CDR3 DNA follows: TGCGCCAGCAGTTTTAGCGGGGGGGCCTTGAATGAGCAGTTCTTC.

The table lists this clone with many counts. This CDR3 reads CASSPGMNTEAFF. The CDR3 DNA sequence: TGTGCCAGCAGCCCAGGAATGAACACTGAAGCTTTCTTT. The chain combines TRBV14 with TRBJ1-1; unclear D gene. The CDR3 contains 13 residues. Germline CDR1 SGHDN, CDR2 FVKESK. V lost 4 bases, J lost 0 bases, and 6 bases lay in between.

The V and J genes are TRBV7-9 and TRBJ2-1; 11 bases align to TRBD2. Germline loops: CDR1 SEHNR, CDR2 FQNEAQ (reference sequence). This CDR3 comprises 15 residues. Trimming at V came to 5 bases and at J to 7 bases, leaving 7 bases not matched to a gene. The CDR3 spells CASSLHSGGVNEQFF. In DNA, the CDR3 is TGTGCCAGCAGCCTCCATAGCGGGGGGGTGAATGAGCAGTTCTTC.

The V gene is TRBV5-1, the J gene TRBJ2-7; TRBD1 might be the D (6 bases). V gave up 0 bases and J gave up 6 bases, with 13 bases separating them. The V gene's germline CDR1 is SGHRS and CDR2 YFSETQ. This CDR3 region has 14 residues. Written as DNA, the CDR3 is TGCGCCAGCAGCTTGGAGGCAGGGGCCGGCGAGCAGTACTTC. Encoded protein: CASSLEAGAGEQYF.

V gene TRBV2 combines with J gene TRBJ2-2; 14 bases fit TRBD2. Germline V CDR1 and CDR2: SNHLY, FYNNEI. V was pared by 5 bases and J by 3 bases, with 5 bases of the junction left unmatched. The CDR3 covers 17 residues. CDR3 nucleotide sequence: TGTGCCAGCAGTCCGACTAGCGGGGGGGTAGACACCGGGGAGCTGTTTTTT. This sequence encodes CASSPTSGGVDTGELFF.

The CDR3 DNA follows: TGTGCCAGCAGCGAGACGGGGGGGGAAGAGACCCAGTACTTC. Protein product: CASSETGGEETQYF. The J gene is TRBJ2-5, the V gene TRBV7-9; TRBD2 matches at 8 bases. Germline CDR1 SEHNR, CDR2 FQNEAQ (reference sequence). The CDR3 length is 14 residues. The J segment lost 3 bases and the V segment lost 5 bases, leaving 5 bases of the junction unmatched.

The DNA for the CDR3 is TGTGCCAGCAGCTTAGGGACAGGGTTCTCAGATACGCAGTATTTT. Its translation is CASSLGTGFSDTQYF. The rearrangement joins TRBV7-9 to TRBJ2-3; 8 bases match TRBD1. V gave up 1 base and J gave up 4 bases; unmatched junction bases: 4. The germline V gene has CDR1 SEHNR and CDR2 FQNEAQ (reference sequence). The CDR3 totals 15 residues. The whole variable domain, remainder taken from reference TRBV7-9 and TRBJ2-3, is DTGVSQNPRHKITKRGQNVTFRCDPISEHNRLYWYRQTLGQGPEFLTYFQNEAQLEKSRLLSDRFSAERPKGSFSTLEIQRTEQGDSAMYLCASSLGTGFSDTQYFGPGTRLTVL.

The chain carries TRBV5-6 and TRBJ2-7; 10 nucleotides align to TRBD2. This CDR3 is built from 14 residues. Trimming removed 6 bases from V and 2 bases from J; junction bases left unmatched: 5. Germline V lookup: CDR1 SGHDT, CDR2 YYEEEE. DNA of the CDR3: TGTGCCAGCAATGGTCTAGCGGGAGCCTACGAGCAGTACTTC. Protein sequence: CASNGLAGAYEQYF.

This chain joins TRBV9 and TRBJ1-1, with 7 bases aligning to TRBD1. Trimming cost V 3 bases and J 4 bases; bases outside gene matches: 9. The CDR3 consists of 15 residues. Looked up from germline, CDR1 is SGDLS and CDR2 is YYNGEE. The CDR3: CASSDSNRGLTEAFF. The CDR3 DNA follows: TGTGCCAGCAGCGATAGTAACAGGGGCCTCACTGAAGCTTTCTTT.

This clone was seen a few times. This rearrangement joins TRBV2 to TRBJ1-3; 7 nucleotides line up with TRBD1. Germline trimming cut 6 bases from V and 7 bases from J; bases unmatched to any gene: 9. The CDR3 runs 14 residues. Germline CDR1 is SNHLY and CDR2 is FYNNEI. CDR3 nucleotide sequence: TGTGCCAGCAGCGGAGGGGGCCGATGGAACACCATATATTTT. As protein: CASSGGGRWNTIYF.

J is TRBJ2-3 and V is TRBV6-4, with 9 bases fitting TRBD2. The CDR3 covers 14 residues. V shed 4 bases and J 2 bases; nucleotides not matched to a gene: 1. CDR1 and CDR2 from the germline V gene are MRHNA and SNTAGT. This CDR3 reads CASSGGGATDTQYF. DNA of the CDR3: TGTGCCAGCAGTGGCGGGGGGGCCACAGATACGCAGTATTTT.

The chain links TRBV4-1 to TRBJ2-5; TRBD2 matches 13 bases. Germline CDR1 and CDR2: MGHRA and YSYEKL. After removal of 4 bases from V and 4 bases from J, the junction contained 3 bases not matched to a gene. The CDR3 has 15 amino acids. CDR3: CASSLTSGGLETQYF. CDR3 in DNA: TGCGCCAGCAGCCTGACTAGCGGGGGGTTAGAGACCCAGTACTTC.

The genes are TRBV15 and TRBJ1-3; the D is unclear. V lost 0 bases, J lost 0 bases, and 6 bases lay in between. The CDR3 runs 15 residues. The germline V gene encodes CDR1 LNHNV and CDR2 YYDKDF (reference sequence). CDR3: CATSRDSISGNTIYF. CDR3 DNA: TGTGCCACCAGCAGAGATAGTATCTCTGGAAACACCATATATTTT.

The rearrangement links TRBV4-1 to TRBJ2-7; 11 bases agree with TRBD2. With V trimmed by 2 bases and J by 5 bases, 2 bases remained unmatched. CDR1 MGHRA and CDR2 YSYEKL come from the germline V gene. The CDR3 is 14 residues long. CDR3 DNA: TGCGCCAGCAGCCAAACACTAGCGGGAGACGAGCAGTACTTC. Its protein product is CASSQTLAGDEQYF.

This chain links TRBV30 with TRBJ2-5; 9 nucleotides align to TRBD2. The CDR3 totals 15 residues. The V gene's germline CDR1 is GTSNPN and CDR2 SVGIG (reference sequence). The V gene end was trimmed by 1 base and the J gene end by 1 base; junction bases not matched to a gene: 4. The CDR3 protein is CAWSGFSGGQETQYF. CDR3 bases: TGTGCCTGGAGTGGATTTAGCGGGGGCCAAGAGACCCAGTACTTC.

This clone was found a few times. This chain uses TRBV10-3 with TRBJ2-7; D is perhaps TRBD1 (7 bases). Germline values: CDR1 ENHRY, CDR2 SYGVKD. The CDR3 has 13 residues. V shed 2 bases and J shed 6 bases, with 11 bases lying between them. In DNA, the CDR3 is TGTGCCATCAGTGAGGGGCAGGGGGGCGAGCAGTACTTC. It translates to CAISEGQGGEQYF.

V and J are TRBV15 and TRBJ1-2; no firm D call. Between the trimmed V and J ends, which lost 5 bases and 4 bases, there was a span of 17 bases. CDR1 and CDR2 (germline): LNHNV, YYDKDF (reference sequence). This CDR3 region has 15 residues. The CDR3 DNA sequence: TGTGCCACCAGCTCGCGACGGGGTCTGGGCTATGGCTACACCTTC. Its translation is CATSSRRGLGYGYTF.

This sequence joins TRBV19 and TRBJ1-2; TRBD1 matches 11 bases. This CDR3 contains 17 residues. Losses at the gene ends were 5 bases for V and 4 bases for J; bases not matched to a gene: 12. CDR1 is LNHDA and CDR2 is SQIVND in the germline V gene (reference sequence). The CDR3 nucleotides are TGTGCCAGTAGTCCGAGGACAGGGGGCGAATTGGGCTATGGCTACACCTTC. Translated: CASSPRTGGELGYGYTF.

The J gene is TRBJ2-5, the V gene TRBV15; weak D call: TRBD1 (5 bases). Trimming shortened V by 1 base and J by 5 bases, and 11 bases separated the two germline ends. The CDR3 spans 14 residues. Germline loops: CDR1 LNHNV, CDR2 YYDKDF (reference sequence). The CDR3 here is CATSRGGQGETQYF. The CDR3 region has the DNA TGTGCCACCAGCAGAGGTGGACAAGGGGAGACCCAGTACTTC.

The rearrangement joins TRBV9 to TRBJ2-1; D may be TRBD1 (5 bases). With 3 bases removed from V and 1 base from J, the gap between germline ends came to 14 bases. CDR1 and CDR2 (germline): SGDLS, YYNGEE. CDR3 length equals 16 residues. The CDR3 loop is CASSARLSGSYNEQFF. The DNA for the CDR3 is TGTGCCAGCAGCGCCCGTCTGTCAGGGTCCTACAATGAGCAGTTCTTC.

The V gene is TRBV4-2, the J gene TRBJ2-3; 10 bases agree with TRBD2. The CDR3 extends over 16 amino acids. J was trimmed by 6 bases and V by 0 bases; bases with no gene match: 6. CDR1 is LGHNA, CDR2 YNFKEQ, per germline. The CDR3 is CASSQEAGGPGDTQYF. In DNA, the CDR3 is TGTGCCAGCAGCCAAGAAGCGGGGGGGCCGGGGGATACGCAGTATTTT.

This clone was seen only once. The chain joins TRBV6-5 to TRBJ1-2; D perhaps matches TRBD1 (6 bases). CDR1 is MNHEY and CDR2 is SVGAGI in the germline V gene. V lost 2 bases to trimming and J lost 3 bases, with 16 bases between them. The CDR3 covers 16 residues. The CDR3 loop is CASSYGVGGRDYGYTF. The DNA of the CDR3 is TGTGCCAGCAGTTACGGAGTGGGGGGGCGAGACTATGGCTACACCTTC.

This chain uses TRBV6-4 with TRBJ2-1; 7 bases fit TRBD1. CDR1 and CDR2 (germline): MRHNA, SNTAGT. The CDR3 consists of 14 residues. The junction had 4 bases not matched to a gene; V was cut back by 2 bases and J by 6 bases. Here the CDR3 DNA reads TGTGCCAGCAGTGACGAGGCAGGGGGCAATGAGCAGTTCTTC. It is translated as CASSDEAGGNEQFF.

This clone has a single count. The CDR3 bases are TGCGCCAGCAGCTTGGGGGGACAGGCGAGCTCCTACGAGCAGTACTTC. Its translation: CASSLGGQASSYEQYF. V is TRBV5-1 and J is TRBJ2-7; 8 positions agree with TRBD1. CDR1 SGHRS and CDR2 YFSETQ come from the germline V gene. V gave up 0 bases and J gave up 0 bases; unmatched junction bases: 5. This CDR3 spans 16 amino acids.

The chain combines TRBV5-6 with TRBJ2-4; D perhaps matches TRBD2 (5 bases). The CDR3 spans 13 residues. Trimming removed 5 bases at V and 8 bases at J, with 14 bases between. Germline V gene sequence: CDR1 SGHDT, CDR2 YYEEEE. The CDR3 DNA reads TGTGCCAGCAGTACCGACAAGGAGGACATTCAGTACTTC. This gives the protein CASSTDKEDIQYF.

This sequence joins TRBV30 and TRBJ1-5; 7 nucleotides agree with TRBD1. V was clipped by 2 bases and J by 3 bases; unmatched bases: 4. CDR1 and CDR2 from the germline V gene are GTSNPN and SVGIG (reference sequence). This CDR3 region has 14 residues. CDR3 region: CAWSPGQLNQPQHF. CDR3 bases: TGTGCCTGGAGTCCGGGACAGCTCAATCAGCCCCAGCATTTT.

This clone appeared once. V usage is TRBV4-1 and J usage is TRBJ1-1, with D perhaps TRBD1 (6 bases). The CDR3 spans 15 residues. V was trimmed by 3 bases and J by 3 bases, leaving 14 bases between them. Germline V gene lookup returns CDR1 MGHRA and CDR2 YSYEKL. The CDR3 region has the DNA TGCGCCAGCAGCCATCAACTCGGACAGCACACTGAAGCTTTCTTT. Amino acids: CASSHQLGQHTEAFF.

The chain has TRBV13 and TRBJ2-6; 9 bases agree with TRBD1. Germline V gene data show CDR1 as PRHDT and CDR2 as FYEKMQ (reference sequence). With 5 bases clipped from V and 4 bases from J, the junction kept 15 bases outside the gene matches. The CDR3 length is 19 residues. The CDR3: CASSPLTGGFKSGANVLTF. DNA for the CDR3: TGTGCCAGCAGCCCATTGACAGGGGGATTCAAATCCGGGGCCAACGTCCTGACTTTC.

The chain links TRBV18 to TRBJ1-5, with D hard to call. The CDR3 is 15 amino acids. V was cut by 5 bases and J by 0 bases, with 11 bases left in between. Germline CDR1 and CDR2: KGHSH and LQKENI. The CDR3 nucleotides read TGTGCCAGCTCAATAACAGCAAATAGCAATCAGCCCCAGCATTTT. Translated, it gives CASSITANSNQPQHF.